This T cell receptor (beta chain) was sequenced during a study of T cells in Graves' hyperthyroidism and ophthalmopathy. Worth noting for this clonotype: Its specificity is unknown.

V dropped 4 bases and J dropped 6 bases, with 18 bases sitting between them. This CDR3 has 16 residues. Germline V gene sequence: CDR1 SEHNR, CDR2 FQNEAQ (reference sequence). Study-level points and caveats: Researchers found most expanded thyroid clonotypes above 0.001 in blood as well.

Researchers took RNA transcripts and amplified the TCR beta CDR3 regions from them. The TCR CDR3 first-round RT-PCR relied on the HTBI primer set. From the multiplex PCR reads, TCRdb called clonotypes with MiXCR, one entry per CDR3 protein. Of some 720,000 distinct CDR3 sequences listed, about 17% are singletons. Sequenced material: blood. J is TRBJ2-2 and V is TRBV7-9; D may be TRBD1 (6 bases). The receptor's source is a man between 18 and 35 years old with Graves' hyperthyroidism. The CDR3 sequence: CASSWTIGTNPGELFF. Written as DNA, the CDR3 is TGTGCCAGCAGCTGGACGATAGGGACAAACCCCGGGGAGCTGTTTTTT.